This T cell receptor beta chain was sequenced for a study of cytomegalovirus exposure and HLA in healthy donors. Findings and caveats of the study: In a later analysis, specific HLA alleles were associated with 15,000 to 20,000 TCR beta sequences at a 0.05 false discovery rate. In most subjects, TCR beta sequences reportedly gave accurate predictions of HLA-A and HLA-B alleles.

V lost 5 bases, J lost 3 bases, and 19 bases lay in between. Germline V CDR1 and CDR2: KGHSH, LQKENI. The CDR3 sequence is 16 residues long. In the case of this clone: Its antigen is not known.

The PCR was carried out with 60 Vbeta primers and 13 Jbeta primers. The repertoire was sequenced with immunoSEQ multiplex PCR; TCRdb's copy has only in-frame clones and lacks some. The specimen's table records under 130,000 clones. V and J are TRBV18 and TRBJ1-2, with D unclear. This TCR was sampled from a man in his fifties in good health and CMV-seronegative. Material: PBMCs. The CDR3 DNA is TGTGCCAGCTCATCGAACGGAAGGGAGGCGGACTATGGCTACACCTTC. It encodes CASSSNGREADYGYTF.